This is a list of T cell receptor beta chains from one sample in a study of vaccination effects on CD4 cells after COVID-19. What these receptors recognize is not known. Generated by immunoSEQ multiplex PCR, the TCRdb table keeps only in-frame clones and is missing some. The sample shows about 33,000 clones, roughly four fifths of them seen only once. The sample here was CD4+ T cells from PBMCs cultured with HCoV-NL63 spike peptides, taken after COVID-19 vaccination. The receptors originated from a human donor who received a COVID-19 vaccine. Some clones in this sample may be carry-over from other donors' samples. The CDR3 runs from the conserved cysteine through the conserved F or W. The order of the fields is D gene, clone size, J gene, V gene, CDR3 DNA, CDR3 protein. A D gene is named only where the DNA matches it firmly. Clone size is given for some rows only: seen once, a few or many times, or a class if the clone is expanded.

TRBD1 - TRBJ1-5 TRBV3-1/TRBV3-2 TGTGCCAGCAGCGGCAGGGGGTCTTATAGCAATCAGCCCCAGCATTTT CASSGRGSYSNQPQHF
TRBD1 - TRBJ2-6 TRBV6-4 TGTGCCAGCAGTGCCGACAGGGCTGGGGCCAACGTCCTGACTTTC CASSADRAGANVLTF
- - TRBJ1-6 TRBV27 TGTGCCAGCAGTTTTTTAAATTCACCCCTCCACTTT CASSFLNSPLHF
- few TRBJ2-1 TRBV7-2 TGTGCCAGCAGCTTCGCCAGGGGTCTTAACAATGAGCAGTTCTTC CASSFARGLNNEQFF
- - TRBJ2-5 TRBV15 TGTGCCACCAGCAGAGAGGCAGGGTGGGAGACCCAGTACTTC CATSREAGWETQYF
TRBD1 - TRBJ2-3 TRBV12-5 TGTGCTAGTGGTCAGGGACAGAGCACAGATACGCAGTATTTT CASGQGQSTDTQYF
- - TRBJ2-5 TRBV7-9 TGTGCCAGCACCTCGAGGGGCGACGAAGAGACCCAGTACTTC CASTSRGDEETQYF
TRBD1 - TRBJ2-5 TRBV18 TGTGCCAGCTCACCACTCGGGACAGGGCAAGAGACCCAGTACTTC CASSPLGTGQETQYF
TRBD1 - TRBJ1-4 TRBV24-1 TGTGCCACCTCCCCGGGACAGGGGAATGAAAAACTGTTTTTT CATSPGQGNEKLFF
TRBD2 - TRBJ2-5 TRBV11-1 TGTGCCAGCAGAAAGAGGGGCGGGGGGGCCCCAGAGACCCAGTACTTC CASRKRGGGAPETQYF
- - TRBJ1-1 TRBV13 TGTGCCAGCAGCCGGCAAGGACAGCACACTGAAGCTTTCTTT CASSRQGQHTEAFF
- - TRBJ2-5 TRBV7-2 TGTGCCAGCAGCTTAGTGAGAAAAGAGACCCAGTACTTC CASSLVRKETQYF
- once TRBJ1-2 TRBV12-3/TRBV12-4 TGTGCCAGCAAAACAGGGCGTAGGGGCTACACCTTC CASKTGRRGYTF
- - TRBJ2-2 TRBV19 TGTGCCAGTAGTATTGGGGCGGGGGCCCCCGGGGAGCTGTTTTTT CASSIGAGAPGELFF
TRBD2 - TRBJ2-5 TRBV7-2 TGTGCCAGCAGCCCTTACACACTAGCGGGGGGTCAAGAGACCCAGTACTTC CASSPYTLAGGQETQYF
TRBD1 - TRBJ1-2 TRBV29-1 TGCAGCGTTGAAGATCTGGTGGGACAGGGGATCTATGGCTACACCTTC CSVEDLVGQGIYGYTF
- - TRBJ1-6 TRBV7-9 TGTGCCAGCAGCCGCTCCGGGATGTATAATTCACCCCTCCACTTT CASSRSGMYNSPLHF
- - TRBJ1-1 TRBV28 TGTGCCAGCAGTTCGCCGGGGGGCGAGGTCACTGAAGCTTTCTTT CASSSPGGEVTEAFF
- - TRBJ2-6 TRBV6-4 TGTGCCAGCAGCCCTTCGGGGGGGGCCAACGTCCTGACTTTC CASSPSGGANVLTF
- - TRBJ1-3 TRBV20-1 TGCAGTGCTAATGAGGATACTGGAAACACCATATATTTT CSANEDTGNTIYF
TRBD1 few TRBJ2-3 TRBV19 TGTGCCAGTAGTCCACAAACGGGACAGTCAATTCCTACGCAGTATTTT CASSPQTGQSIPTQYF
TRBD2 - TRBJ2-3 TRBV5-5 TGTGCCAGCAGCGCCCAGCGGGGGACAGATACGCAGTATTTT CASSAQRGTDTQYF